This is a list of T cell receptor beta chains from one sample in a study of cytomegalovirus exposure and HLA in healthy donors. Clones were sequenced by immunoSEQ multiplex PCR, and TCRdb holds only the in-frame ones, with some missing. The sample has some 120,000 clones; the top ten hold 2%. The sequencing sample was made of PBMCs. These receptor sequences come from a woman aged 55-69 years in good health and CMV-seronegative. The conserved cysteine and the conserved F or W are not part of the CDR3 here.

j_call: TRBJ2-5; v_call: TRBV5-1; cdr3_aa: ASSPGQGVAETQY
j_call: TRBJ2-5; v_call: TRBV9; cdr3_aa: ASSVGLAGEQETQY
j_call: TRBJ2-1; v_call: TRBV5-6; cdr3_aa: ASSLAGGGAFNEQF
j_call: TRBJ2-1; v_call: TRBV7-3; cdr3_aa: ASNRLLLAGGPNEQF
j_call: TRBJ1-2; v_call: TRBV30; cdr3_aa: AWNRQGAYGYT
j_call: TRBJ2-1; v_call: TRBV11-2; cdr3_aa: ASRGFKDSPYNEQF
j_call: TRBJ2-7; v_call: TRBV2; cdr3_aa: ASRVGGWRQY
j_call: TRBJ2-5; v_call: TRBV25-1; cdr3_aa: ASSEPGLADQETQY
j_call: TRBJ1-2; v_call: TRBV5-1; cdr3_aa: ASSPTPSGGNYGYT
j_call: TRBJ2-7; v_call: TRBV19; cdr3_aa: ASSRTSMNSYEQY
j_call: TRBJ2-5; v_call: TRBV4-1; cdr3_aa: ASSQVTLGRGGGETQY
j_call: TRBJ2-6; v_call: TRBV18; cdr3_aa: ASSPLGQGDSGANVLT
j_call: TRBJ2-7; v_call: TRBV28; cdr3_aa: ASSFGQGLDEQY
j_call: TRBJ2-1; v_call: TRBV15; cdr3_aa: ATSRDREGPPSGNEQF
j_call: TRBJ2-1; v_call: TRBV6-4; cdr3_aa: ASSDGTSPF
j_call: TRBJ1-5; v_call: TRBV18; cdr3_aa: ASSPVPGNQPQH
j_call: TRBJ2-6; v_call: TRBV15; cdr3_aa: ATSRGGRGVTSGANVLT
j_call: TRBJ2-1; v_call: TRBV25-1; cdr3_aa: ASSGPTGRNEQF
j_call: TRBJ1-5; v_call: TRBV28; cdr3_aa: ASRTREGWGNQPQH
j_call: TRBJ2-3; v_call: TRBV27; cdr3_aa: ASSLLHLLSTDTQY
j_call: TRBJ2-7; v_call: TRBV9; cdr3_aa: ASSVSAGVFDEQY
j_call: TRBJ1-1; v_call: TRBV28; cdr3_aa: ASSLWGTGNTEAF
j_call: TRBJ1-1; v_call: TRBV6-1; cdr3_aa: ASSEGGGWDTEAF
j_call: TRBJ2-5; v_call: TRBV6-1; cdr3_aa: ASGTSGSMETQY
j_call: TRBJ1-1; v_call: TRBV6-1; cdr3_aa: ASYQQGRSTEAF
j_call: TRBJ1-4; v_call: TRBV18; cdr3_aa: ASSLQSIANEKLF
j_call: -; v_call: TRBV5-8; cdr3_aa: ASSFPGMVSEQY
j_call: TRBJ2-3; v_call: TRBV6-5; cdr3_aa: ASSYSYGDGTDTQY
j_call: TRBJ1-6; v_call: TRBV6-5; cdr3_aa: ASSWTVDSPLH
j_call: TRBJ1-4; v_call: TRBV6-6; cdr3_aa: ASTRGLASEKLF
j_call: TRBJ1-2; v_call: TRBV2; cdr3_aa: ASRGGQGLGGYT
j_call: TRBJ2-1; v_call: TRBV4-1; cdr3_aa: ASSQSPRWDGGDNEQF
j_call: TRBJ1-5; v_call: TRBV28; cdr3_aa: ASSFAGATNQPQH
j_call: TRBJ2-7; v_call: TRBV27; cdr3_aa: ASTRAGGLYYEQY
j_call: TRBJ2-7; v_call: TRBV28; cdr3_aa: ASSLTGGTYEQY
j_call: TRBJ1-1; v_call: TRBV2; cdr3_aa: ASSEREGSTEAF
j_call: TRBJ2-1; v_call: TRBV30; cdr3_aa: AWTPGQGVYNEQF
j_call: TRBJ2-5; v_call: TRBV18; cdr3_aa: ASSPPPGGETQY
j_call: TRBJ2-5; v_call: TRBV2; cdr3_aa: ASSVRETQY
j_call: TRBJ2-7; v_call: TRBV5-4; cdr3_aa: ASSSTGINYEQY
j_call: TRBJ1-1; v_call: TRBV5-8; cdr3_aa: ASSPRHGSAF
j_call: TRBJ2-3; v_call: TRBV7-2; cdr3_aa: ASSFGVHTDTQY
j_call: TRBJ1-2; v_call: TRBV10-3; cdr3_aa: AISESGTGGRGYT
j_call: TRBJ1-2; v_call: TRBV15; cdr3_aa: ATSSSGWANYGYT
j_call: TRBJ2-7; v_call: TRBV10-1; cdr3_aa: ASSDFRGTDAYEQY
j_call: TRBJ2-2; v_call: TRBV10-3; cdr3_aa: AISRGRDTGELF
j_call: TRBJ2-2; v_call: TRBV19; cdr3_aa: ASSMDRGGLHGELF
j_call: TRBJ2-3; v_call: TRBV9; cdr3_aa: ASSVDEGALTDTQY
j_call: TRBJ2-2; v_call: TRBV7-2; cdr3_aa: ASSPRSRGTGELF
j_call: TRBJ2-2; v_call: TRBV5-1; cdr3_aa: ASSLALGQGIGELF
j_call: TRBJ1-1; v_call: TRBV11-3; cdr3_aa: ASSLGAINTEAF
j_call: -; v_call: TRBV19; cdr3_aa: ASSIGRSYEQY
j_call: TRBJ2-7; v_call: TRBV10-2; cdr3_aa: ASRYSVKGAGSYEQY
j_call: TRBJ1-5; v_call: TRBV2; cdr3_aa: ASSEAMKTQPQH
j_call: TRBJ2-3; v_call: TRBV4-2; cdr3_aa: ASSQEGLAVVTDTQY
j_call: TRBJ1-1; v_call: TRBV27; cdr3_aa: ASSHNPGQGDRATEAF
j_call: TRBJ1-4; v_call: TRBV15; cdr3_aa: ATSSDRSNEKLF
j_call: TRBJ1-4; v_call: TRBV2; cdr3_aa: ASNQGAEKLF
j_call: TRBJ2-2; v_call: TRBV6-6; cdr3_aa: ASSYRTRTGELF